This T cell receptor (beta chain) is drawn from a study of OX40 agonist ivuxolimab in advanced cancers. Notes on the research overall: Ivuxolimab was a fully human IgG2 agonistic monoclonal antibody targeting the costimulatory receptor OX40 (CD134). Peripheral TCRbeta sequencing was intended to test whether TCR sequence diversity was altered and clonal T-cell expansion was caused by ivuxolimab. A male proportion of roughly 85% and a mean age of around 60 years, ranging from 23 to 79, were recorded for the dose-escalation cohort. Of the 50 to 55 patients in dose escalation, about 20 had hepatocellular carcinoma, around 15 had melanoma, 9 had renal cell carcinoma and 9 had head and neck cancer. The monotherapy dose-escalation portion (N ≈ 55 patients) of the phase I ivuxolimab trial is reported in the paper. Patients were allowed to have had prior anti-PD-1, anti-PD-L1 or anti-CTLA-4 therapy, and 30% to 40% of the dose-escalation patients had been treated with checkpoint inhibitors. Intravenous ivuxolimab was administered to patients every 2 weeks at six dose levels: 0.01, 0.1, 0.3, 1.5, 3 and 10 mg/kg. Partial responses occurred in three dose-escalation patients, of whom one had hepatocellular carcinoma and two had cutaneous melanoma.

A remark on this clone: Its cognate antigen has yet to be identified. No base quality values were provided; no much bigger clone lies one nucleotide off.

To sequence the TCRbeta CDR3 region, genomic DNA was isolated from the sorted cells. TCRbeta CDR3 regions were sequenced using the immunoSEQ Assay. TCRdb mirrors the immuneACCESS table, restricted to in-frame sequences. Some clones are absent from its copies; in checked studies, under half trace to an unresolved V gene, and the reason for the others is unknown. This sample has around 92,000 clones in its table, and around 94% of those were observed once. About 0.19% of the sample rests with the top ten. The germline V and J ends show losses of 6 bases and 2 bases respectively, and no gene match explains 8 bases of the junction. As encoded in the germline V gene, CDR1 is MDHEN while CDR2 is SYDVKM. From the cysteine up to the phenylalanine, the CDR3 has a length of 16 residues. CDR3 DNA is the only sequence kept; it has 48 bases, read in frame from the first base. The trial excluded patients who had a history of autoimmune disease or were on systemic immunosuppression. In every dose cohort, peripheral blood was drawn for TCR sequencing at baseline, cycle 4 day 1, and cycle 7 day 1. The samples were drawn from a first-in-human, open-label, multicenter phase I dose-escalation trial of ivuxolimab. Adults with locally advanced or metastatic melanoma, renal cell carcinoma, hepatocellular carcinoma or head and neck squamous cell carcinoma were enrolled in the trial. Before TCR sequencing, CD4+ T cells and CD8+ T cells were sorted from peripheral blood as separate populations.

What the authors observed across the whole study: At doses of 0.1 to 3.0 mg/kg, clonal expansion of both CD4+ and CD8+ blood T cells was observed from baseline to week 6. Low levels of normalized T-cell clonal expansion were also shown by some nonresponding patients. In the 0.1-3.0 mg/kg groups, partial responders had among the lowest normalized peripheral clonal expansion, particularly in CD8+ T cells. After ivuxolimab, more expanded clones were found on average in CD8+ T cells than in CD4+ T cells. Which antigens the clonally expanded peripheral T cells were specific for was not determined.

This chain is built from TRBV28 and TRBJ1-2, with 11 bases aligning to TRBD1. The receptor was derived from an adult with an advanced solid tumor such as melanoma, head and neck, liver or kidney cancer. The sequencing here drew on CD4+ or CD8+ T cells sorted from blood, taken in a trial of the OX40 agonist ivuxolimab. This receptor carries the CDR3 CASRSSGTGGNYGYTF. Here is the DNA: TGTGCCAGCAGGTCATCCGGGACAGGGGGAAACTATGGCTACACCTTC.